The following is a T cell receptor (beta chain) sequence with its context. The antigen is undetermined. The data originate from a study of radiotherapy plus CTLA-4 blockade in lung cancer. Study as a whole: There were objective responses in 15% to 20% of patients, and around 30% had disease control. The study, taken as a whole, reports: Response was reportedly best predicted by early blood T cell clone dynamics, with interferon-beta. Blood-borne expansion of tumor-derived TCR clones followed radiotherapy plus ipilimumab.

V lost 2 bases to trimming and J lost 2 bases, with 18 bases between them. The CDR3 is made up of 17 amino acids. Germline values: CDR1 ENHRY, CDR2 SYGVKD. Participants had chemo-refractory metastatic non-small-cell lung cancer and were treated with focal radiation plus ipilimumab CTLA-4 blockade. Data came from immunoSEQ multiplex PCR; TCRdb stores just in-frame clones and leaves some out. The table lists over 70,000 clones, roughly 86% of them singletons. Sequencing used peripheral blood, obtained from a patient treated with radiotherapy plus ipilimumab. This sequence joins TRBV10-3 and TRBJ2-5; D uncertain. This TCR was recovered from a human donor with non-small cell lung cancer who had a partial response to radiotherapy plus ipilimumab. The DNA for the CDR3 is TGTGCCATCAGTGAGATGGTCCAGGCAGGTTCTCAAGAGACCCAGTACTTC. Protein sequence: CAISEMVQAGSQETQYF.